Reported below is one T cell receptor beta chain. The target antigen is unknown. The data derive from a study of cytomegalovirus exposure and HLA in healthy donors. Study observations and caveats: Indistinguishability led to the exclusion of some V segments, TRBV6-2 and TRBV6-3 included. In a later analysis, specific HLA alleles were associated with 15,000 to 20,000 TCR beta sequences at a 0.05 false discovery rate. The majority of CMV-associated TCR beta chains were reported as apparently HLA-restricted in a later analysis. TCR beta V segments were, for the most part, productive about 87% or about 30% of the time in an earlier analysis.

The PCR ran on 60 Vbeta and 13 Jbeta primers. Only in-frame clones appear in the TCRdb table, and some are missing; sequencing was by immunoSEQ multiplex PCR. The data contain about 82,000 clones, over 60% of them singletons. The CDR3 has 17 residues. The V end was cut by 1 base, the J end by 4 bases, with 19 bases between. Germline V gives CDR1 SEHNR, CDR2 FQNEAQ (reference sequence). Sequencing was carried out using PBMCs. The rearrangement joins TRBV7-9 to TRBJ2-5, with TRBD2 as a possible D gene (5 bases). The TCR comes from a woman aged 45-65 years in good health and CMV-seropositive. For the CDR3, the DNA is TGTGCCAGCAGCTTAGGCACAGTCGGACTTCTCAGAGAGACCCAGTACTTC. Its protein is CASSLGTVGLLRETQYF. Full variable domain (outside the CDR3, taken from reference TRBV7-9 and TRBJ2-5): DTGVSQNPRHKITKRGQNVTFRCDPISEHNRLYWYRQTLGQGPEFLTYFQNEAQLEKSRLLSDRFSAERPKGSFSTLEIQRTEQGDSAMYLCASSLGTVGLLRETQYFGPGTRLLVL.